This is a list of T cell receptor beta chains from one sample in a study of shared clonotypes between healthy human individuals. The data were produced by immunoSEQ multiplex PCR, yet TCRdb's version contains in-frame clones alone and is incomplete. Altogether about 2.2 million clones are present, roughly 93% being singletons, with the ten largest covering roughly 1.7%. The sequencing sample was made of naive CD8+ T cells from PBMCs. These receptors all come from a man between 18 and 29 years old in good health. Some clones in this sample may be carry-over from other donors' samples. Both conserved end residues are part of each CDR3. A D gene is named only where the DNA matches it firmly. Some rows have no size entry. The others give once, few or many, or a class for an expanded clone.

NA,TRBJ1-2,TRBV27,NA,TGTGCCAGCAGTCCCAGGTCGGGGAGTTCCTATGGCTACACCTTC,CASSPRSGSSYGYTF
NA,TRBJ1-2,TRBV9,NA,TGTGCCAGCAGCGTAGGGCAGGGAAGGTCTGGCTACACCTTC,CASSVGQGRSGYTF
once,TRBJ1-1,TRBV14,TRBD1,TGTGCCAGCAGCCAAGCCGGGACAGAGGGTCGGAGAGCTTTCTTT,CASSQAGTEGRRAFF
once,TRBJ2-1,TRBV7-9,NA,TGTGCCAGCAGCAACACGGGAAGCTCCTACAATGAGCAGTTCTTC,CASSNTGSSYNEQFF
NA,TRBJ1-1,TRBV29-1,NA,TGCAGCGTTGAAGATCGAGCACCGGCGAACACTGAAGCTTTCTTT,CSVEDRAPANTEAFF
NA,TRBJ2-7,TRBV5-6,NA,TGTGCCAGCAGCCAGGACGGGAACGAGCAGTACTTC,CASSQDGNEQYF
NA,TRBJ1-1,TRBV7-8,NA,TGTGCCAGCAGCTCTGACAGTTACACTGAAGCTTTCTTT,CASSSDSYTEAFF
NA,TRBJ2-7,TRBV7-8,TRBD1,TGTGCCAGCAGCCCCGGGACAGACTACGAGCAGTACTTC,CASSPGTDYEQYF
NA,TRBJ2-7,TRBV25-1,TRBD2,TGTGCCAGCAGTGTCGGGACTAGCGGGAGGATCAACGAGCAGTACTTC,CASSVGTSGRINEQYF
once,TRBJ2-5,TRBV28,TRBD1,TGTGCCAGCACCCCGGGACAGGGGGTAGTAGAGACCCAGTACTTC,CASTPGQGVVETQYF
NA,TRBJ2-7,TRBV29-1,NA,TGCAGCGTTGAAAGCCAGACCTACGAGCAGTACTTC,CSVESQTYEQYF
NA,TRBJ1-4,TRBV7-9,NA,TGTGCCAGCAGCTTGGGGCAGTACGTTGAAAAACTGTTTTTT,CASSLGQYVEKLFF
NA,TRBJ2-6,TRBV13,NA,TGTGCCAGCACGACAGGAGGAGGGGCCAACGTCCTGACTTTC,CASTTGGGANVLTF
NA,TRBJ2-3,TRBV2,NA,TGTGCCAGCAGTGGACAGAACACAGATACGCAGTATTTT,CASSGQNTDTQYF
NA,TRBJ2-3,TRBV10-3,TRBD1,TGTGCCATCAGTGAGTCTACCGGGACAGGGTTGACAGATACGCAGTATTTT,CAISESTGTGLTDTQYF
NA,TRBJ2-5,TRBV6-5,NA,TGTGCCAGCAGTTACGGAGCCGTCCAAGAGACCCAGTACTTC,CASSYGAVQETQYF
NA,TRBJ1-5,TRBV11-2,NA,TGTGCCAGCAGCCCTGGGGTAGGGGCGTATCAGCCCCAGCATTTT,CASSPGVGAYQPQHF